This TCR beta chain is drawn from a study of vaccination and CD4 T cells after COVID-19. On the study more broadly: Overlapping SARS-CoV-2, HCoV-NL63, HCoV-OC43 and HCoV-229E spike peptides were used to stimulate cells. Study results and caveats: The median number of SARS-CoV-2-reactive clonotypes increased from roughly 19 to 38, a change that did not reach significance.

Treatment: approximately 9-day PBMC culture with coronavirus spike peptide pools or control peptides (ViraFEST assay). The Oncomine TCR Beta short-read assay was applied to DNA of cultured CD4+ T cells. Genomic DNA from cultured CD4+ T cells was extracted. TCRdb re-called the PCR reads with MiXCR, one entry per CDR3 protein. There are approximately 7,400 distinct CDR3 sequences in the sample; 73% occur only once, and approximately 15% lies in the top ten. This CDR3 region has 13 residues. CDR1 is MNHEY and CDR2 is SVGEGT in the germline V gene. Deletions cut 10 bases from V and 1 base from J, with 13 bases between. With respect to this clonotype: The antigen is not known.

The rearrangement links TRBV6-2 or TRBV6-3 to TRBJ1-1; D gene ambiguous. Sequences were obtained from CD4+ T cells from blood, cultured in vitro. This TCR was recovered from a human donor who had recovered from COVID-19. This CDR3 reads CATISRPNTEAFF. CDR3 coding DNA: TGTGCCACAATCAGTAGGCCGAACACTGAAGCTTTCTTT.